This TCR beta chain came from a study of CD8+ T cells in alopecia areata (dated by TCRdb to the late 2010s). As for the study more broadly: Treated patients were enrolled in an open-label pilot trial of oral tofacitinib at 5 to 10 mg twice daily for moderate-to-severe alopecia areata. RNA was obtained with the PAXgene miRNA kit for fixed scalp, the miRNeasy kit for PBMCs, and the RNeasy kit for mouse skin. Patients received tofacitinib for 6 to 18 months and were then followed off drug for 6 months to check for delayed response and recurrence. Clonality in the scalp was compared among normal scalp (n=4), patchy alopecia areata scalp (n=8), and alopecia totalis/universalis scalp (n=8). Human TCRbeta sequencing covered scalp tissue and sorted CD4+ and CD8+ peripheral blood T cells from patchy and totalis/universalis alopecia areata patients and healthy controls. Amplification of TCRbeta CDR3 regions was done by immunoSEQ multiplex PCR using 35 Vbeta forward primers and 13 Jbeta reverse primers. High-throughput TCRbeta sequencing was used to examine T cell clonal expansion in alopecia areata in both the C3H/HeJ mouse model and human patients. In treated patients, disease severity was measured using the SALT score, which gives the percentage of scalp surface area affected. Biopsies were taken from tofacitinib-treated patients at baseline and again at 4 and 24 weeks into treatment, and several of those patients also had a later scalp biopsy. Overall results and qualifications from the work: During tofacitinib treatment, many expanded lesional clones remained in scalp and blood, and this persistence may partly explain relapse after treatment is stopped. Because the treated cohort was small and had just a single nonresponder, larger studies are needed to establish links between baseline CD8+ expansion and response. Compared with normal scalp, lesional scalp had higher clonality and more expanded CD8+ clones, particularly in alopecia totalis/universalis, a pattern that suggests antigenic drive. Resident alphabeta T cells in normal human skin are also sequenced, complicating scalp TCR repertoire analysis, unlike mouse skin dominated by gammadelta T cells. Compared with mice, TCR sequences shared between patients were less clear, possibly partly because of HLA diversity across the patient population. Scalp clonality and the number of expanded CD8+ clones among the top 100 scalp clones were significantly decreased by tofacitinib.

Reading the label with the study, this specimen's time point is: more than three weeks on oral tofacitinib. Taken with the paper, the label for treatment or condition translates to: oral pan-JAK inhibitor, 5-10 mg twice daily. Lesional scalp punch biopsies and peripheral blood were obtained from alopecia areata patients. PBMCs were isolated by density centrifugation and stained for CD3, CD4 and CD8, and CD4+ and CD8+ T cells were sorted on a FACSAria. V was cut back by 1 base and J by 5 bases, leaving a gap of 9 bases between them. From the cysteine up to the phenylalanine, the CDR3 has a length of 13 residues. The sequence is cut down to CDR3 DNA, 39 bases in frame from base 1. CDR1 and CDR2 are read off the germline V gene (reference sequence) as SEHNR and FQNEAQ. A remark on this clone: The antigen it binds to is not known. Base qualities are missing; no much larger clone stands one base away.

Library creation used the immunoSEQ multiplex PCR assay. To provide template for TCR sequencing, every sample had RNA extracted and reverse transcribed into cDNA. First-strand cDNA was synthesized using SuperScript III with a 2:1 mix of oligo-dT and random hexamers. A synthetic immune receptor repertoire was used to assess amplification bias, and residual bias was removed computationally. Per the authors' processing: Raw reads were preprocessed to remove errors, and CDR3 was defined by IMGT conventions from the conserved cysteine to phenylalanine. Clonality was computed as 1 minus the Shannon entropy, with the entropy normalized by log2 of the number of productive unique TCRs. CD4 or CD8 identity of scalp clones was inferred by cross-referencing scalp TCRbeta sequences with sorted blood CD4 and CD8 repertoires. TCRdb provides this immuneACCESS table in a form limited to in-frame rearrangements. Some clones are lacking; in checked studies, under half of them reflect an unresolved V gene, and why the rest are absent is not known. V, J and clone size are taken as reported in that table, and D and trimming were inferred from the DNA itself. The sample data list some 160,000 clones, and roughly two thirds of these were observed just once. The leading ten clones occupy 0.7% to 1% of the sample.

The source material was CD4+ T cells sorted from blood, sampled at week 4, from a patient treated with tofacitinib. This receptor chain uses TRBV7-9 and TRBJ2-7, with the D gene not clear enough to name. The receptor comes from a human donor with alopecia areata. The CDR3 region has the sequence CASSLVFPNEQYF. In nucleotide form, the sequence is TGTGCCAGCAGCTTAGTTTTTCCCAACGAGCAGTACTTC.